These 31 T cell receptor beta chains share one sample of origin, sequenced in a study of persistence of HIV-infected CD4 T cells. This was the immunoSEQ version 4 assay in survey mode. Sequenced by immunoSEQ multiplex PCR; TCRdb stores in-frame clones only, minus some. This sample has roughly 43,000 clones; roughly 90% occur once, and the top ten carry 0.85% to 1.3%. Anti-CD3/anti-CD28 beads served as a nonspecific positive control stimulus. Sorting selected CD4+ T cells upregulating both CD40 ligand and CD69. Their antigens remain unidentified. The sequencing used CD4+ T cells sorted from PBMCs after approximately 19-hour stimulation, collected from a patient who received antiretroviral therapy. The receptors come from an adult man with HIV who was CMV-seropositive.

This chain links TRBV18 with TRBJ1-1; TRBD1 might be the D (5 bases). The CDR3 extends over 14 amino acids. The V end was cut by 2 bases, the J end by 3 bases, with 10 bases between. The germline V gene has CDR1 KGHSH and CDR2 LQKENI. CDR3 bases: TGTGCCAGCTCACCATTTGGGGGGTACACTGAAGCTTTCTTT. As protein: CASSPFGGYTEAFF.

This clone was counted a single time. This chain joins TRBV2 and TRBJ2-1; D is undetermined. The CDR3 has 10 residues. The germline V and J ends were trimmed by 7 bases and 10 bases, with 8 bases remaining between them. Germline V gene sequence: CDR1 SNHLY, CDR2 FYNNEI. The DNA for the CDR3 is TGTGCCAGCAATCATGGGGAGCAGTTCTTC. Translating it yields CASNHGEQFF.

This clone was counted a few times. The genes are TRBV5-6 and TRBJ2-1; D is ambiguous. V was trimmed by 2 bases and J by 5 bases, leaving 14 bases between them. CDR1 SGHDT and CDR2 YYEEEE come from the germline V gene. CDR3 size: 15 residues. For the CDR3, the DNA is TGTGCCAGCAGCTTTAGCCCCGGCCAGGACAATGAGCAGTTCTTC. It yields the protein CASSFSPGQDNEQFF. The whole variable domain, filled in from reference TRBV5-6 and TRBJ2-1, reads DAGVTQSPTHLIKTRGQQVTLRCSPKSGHDTVSWYQQALGQGPQFIFQYYEEEERQRGNFPDRFSGHQFPNYSSELNVNALLLGDSALYLCASSFSPGQDNEQFFGPGTRLTVL.

This chain uses TRBV4-1 with TRBJ2-3; D is undetermined. Germline V gene data show CDR1 as MGHRA and CDR2 as YSYEKL. CDR3 size: 12 residues. Trimming removed 0 bases at V and 11 bases at J, with 9 bases between. The CDR3 loop reads CASSQDEIVQYF. In DNA, the CDR3 is TGCGCCAGCAGCCAAGATGAGATAGTGCAGTATTTT.

The V call is TRBV3-1 (or the pseudogene TRBV3-2), the J call TRBJ1-3, with unresolved D. CDR3 length: 14 amino acids. Germline loops: CDR1 LGHDT, CDR2 YNNKEL (reference sequence). Trimming left V 5 bases short and J 0 bases short, with 8 bases between. CDR3 protein: CASSAHHSGNTIYF. Written as DNA, the CDR3 is TGTGCCAGCAGCGCTCACCACTCTGGAAACACCATATATTTT.

This chain connects TRBV3-1 (or the pseudogene TRBV3-2) to TRBJ1-1, with a weak D call TRBD1 (6 bases). The germline V and J ends were trimmed by 4 bases and 5 bases, with 8 bases remaining between them. CDR1 is LGHDT and CDR2 is YNNKEL in the germline V gene (reference sequence). The CDR3 totals 12 residues. In DNA form, the CDR3 reads TGTGCCAGCAGCCTTGGACAGACTGAAGCTTTCTTT. It encodes CASSLGQTEAFF.

This chain joins TRBV18 and TRBJ1-1, with TRBD1 identical over 7 bases. Germline lookup yields CDR1 KGHSH and CDR2 LQKENI. V shed 3 bases and J 5 bases; nucleotides not matched to a gene: 6. The CDR3 is 14 amino acids. CDR3 coding DNA: TGTGCCAGCTCACCGGGTTCAGGGGGGACTGAAGCTTTCTTT. Its translation is CASSPGSGGTEAFF.

The chain recombines TRBV5-1 with TRBJ2-2; D may match TRBD1 or TRBD2 (5 bases each). This CDR3 has 16 residues. Between the trimmed V and J ends, which lost 3 bases and 7 bases, there was a span of 19 bases. CDR1 is SGHRS and CDR2 is YFSETQ in the germline V gene. Here the CDR3 reads CASSSLTGTKGGELFF. The DNA of the CDR3 is TGCGCCAGCAGCTCCCTTACCGGGACGAAGGGCGGGGAGCTGTTTTTT.

The rearrangement uses TRBV28 and TRBJ2-1; no clear D. From germline, CDR1 is MDHEN and CDR2 SYDVKM. With 2 bases removed from V and 6 bases from J, the gap between germline ends came to 11 bases. The CDR3 loop spans 14 amino acids. In DNA, the CDR3 is TGTGCCAGCAGTTTACAGGTCGGGCGCAATGAGCAGTTCTTC. Amino acid sequence: CASSLQVGRNEQFF.

The rearrangement links TRBV27 to TRBJ2-7; 7 bases are shared with TRBD1. The germline V gene encodes CDR1 MNHEY and CDR2 SMNVEV (reference sequence). The CDR3 totals 14 residues. V dropped 3 bases and J dropped 2; count of bases not matched to a gene: 4. Here the CDR3 reads CASSFSGTAYEQYF. DNA of the CDR3: TGTGCCAGCAGTTTCTCCGGGACAGCCTACGAGCAGTACTTC.

The chain couples TRBV14 to TRBJ2-7; the match to TRBD1 covers 8 bases. Germline lookup yields CDR1 SGHDN and CDR2 FVKESK. V lost 4 bases and J lost 3; bases outside the gene matches: 8. The length of the CDR3 is 15 residues. CDR3 coding DNA: TGTGCCAGCAGCCTCTTGGACAGGGAAGGCTACGAGCAGTACTTC. As protein: CASSLLDREGYEQYF.

The chain is built from TRBV6-5 and TRBJ2-4; D is ambiguous. CDR1 and CDR2 from the germline V gene are MNHEY and SVGAGI. CDR3 size: 11 residues. V gave up 6 bases and J gave up 8 bases, with 8 bases separating them. The DNA for the CDR3 is TGTGCCAGCAGGGGCGAAGACATTCAGTACTTC. Its translation: CASRGEDIQYF.

This chain connects TRBV6-6 to TRBJ2-7; 9 bases line up with TRBD1. The CDR3 runs to 13 residues. After removal of 7 bases from V and 3 bases from J, the junction contained 4 bases not matched to a gene. The germline CDR1 and CDR2 sequences are MNHNY and SVGAGI (reference sequence). CDR3 in DNA: TGTGCCAGCATTTCGGACAGGGGCTACGAGCAGTACTTC. Its protein product is CASISDRGYEQYF.

The chain recombines TRBV7-2 with TRBJ2-1; D is unclear. The V end was cut by 5 bases, the J end by 6 bases, with 17 bases between. This CDR3 spans 15 amino acids. The germline CDR1 and CDR2 sequences are SGHTA and FQGNSA. CDR3 amino acids: CASSIGPSQGNEQFF. The CDR3 DNA sequence: TGTGCCAGCAGCATTGGTCCCTCCCAAGGCAATGAGCAGTTCTTC.

This chain connects TRBV18 to TRBJ2-7; TRBD1 agrees at 10 bases. With V trimmed by 4 bases and J by 4 bases, 4 bases remained unmatched. The CDR3 contains 14 residues. Germline V gene sequence: CDR1 KGHSH, CDR2 LQKENI. The CDR3 reads CASSLGQGMYEQYF. In nucleotides, the CDR3 is TGTGCCAGCTCACTGGGACAGGGGATGTACGAGCAGTACTTC.

The J gene is TRBJ2-3, the V gene TRBV5-1; perhaps TRBD1 as D (6 bases). V was cut by 4 bases and J by 2 bases, with 17 bases left in between. In germline, CDR1 is SGHRS, CDR2 YFSETQ. The CDR3 runs 16 residues. CDR3 sequence (DNA): TGCGCCAGCAGCCGGACAACAGGGCGCCACACAGATACGCAGTATTTT. This translates into CASSRTTGRHTDTQYF.

The chain is built from TRBV28 and TRBJ1-2, with TRBD1 as a possible D gene (6 bases). Germline V CDR1 and CDR2: MDHEN, SYDVKM. Deletions cut 8 bases from V and 2 bases from J, with 12 bases between. This CDR3 spans 13 amino acids. The CDR3 sequence is CASQDSLNYGYTF. DNA of the CDR3: TGTGCCAGCCAGGACAGCTTGAACTATGGCTACACCTTC.

This clone was detected once. The chain has TRBV13 and TRBJ1-3; perhaps TRBD1 as D (5 bases). CDR1 PRHDT and CDR2 FYEKMQ come from the germline V gene (reference sequence). Trimming stripped 0 bases from V and 8 bases from J, with 14 bases between. This CDR3 has 15 amino acids. In DNA, the CDR3 is TGTGCCAGCAGCTTAGGCCGGGCAGGAGGGGACACCATATATTTT. It translates to CASSLGRAGGDTIYF.

The chain joins TRBV6-4 to TRBJ1-6; 7 bases agree with TRBD1. The V gene end was trimmed by 5 bases and the J gene end by 7 bases; junction bases not matched to a gene: 5. CDR1 MRHNA and CDR2 SNTAGT come from the germline V gene. The CDR3 is 14 amino acids. This CDR3 is CASSPGQANSPLHF. The CDR3 DNA sequence: TGTGCCAGCAGTCCTGGACAGGCAAATTCACCCCTCCACTTT.

The chain joins TRBV3-1 (or the pseudogene TRBV3-2) to TRBJ2-3; D unclear. V was trimmed by 4 bases and J by 0 bases, leaving 11 bases between them. Germline lookup yields CDR1 LGHDT and CDR2 YNNKEL (reference sequence). This CDR3 region has 15 residues. In DNA form, the CDR3 reads TGTGCCAGCAGCCGGGTTCAAGCTAGCACAGATACGCAGTATTTT. Its translation is CASSRVQASTDTQYF.

J is TRBJ1-5 and V is TRBV21-1. TRBV21-1 is an annotated pseudogene. This CDR3 has 13 residues. The DNA of the CDR3 is TGTGCCAGCAGAACGATCAGCTATCAGCCCCAGCATTTT. It translates to CASRTISYQPQHF.

This chain connects TRBV3-1 (or the pseudogene TRBV3-2) to TRBJ1-2, with no clear D. The CDR3 contains 12 residues. Trimming stripped 5 bases from V and 0 bases from J, with 4 bases between. Germline-derived CDR1 and CDR2 are LGHDT and YNNKEL (reference sequence). Written as DNA, the CDR3 is TGTGCCAGCAGCGGACCTAACTATGGCTACACCTTC. It specifies CASSGPNYGYTF.

The chain combines TRBV5-1 with TRBJ2-3, with D unclear. Looked up from germline, CDR1 is SGHRS and CDR2 is YFSETQ. Deletions cut 0 bases from V and 0 bases from J, with 11 bases between. The CDR3 contains 16 residues. CDR3 bases: TGCGCCAGCAGCTTGGCAGTGTCTGCTAGCACAGATACGCAGTATTTT. It specifies CASSLAVSASTDTQYF.

The V call is TRBV28, the J call TRBJ1-6; possibly TRBD1 for D (6 bases). CDR1 is MDHEN, CDR2 SYDVKM, per germline. CDR3 length equals 12 residues. CDR3 protein: CGTVAYNSPLHF. The CDR3 bases are TGTGGGACAGTGGCGTATAATTCACCCCTCCACTTT.

The chain joins TRBV19 to TRBJ1-1; unclear D gene. There are 13 residues in the CDR3. With 2 bases removed from V and 7 bases from J, the gap between germline ends came to 11 bases. The germline V gene has CDR1 LNHDA and CDR2 SQIVND (reference sequence). The CDR3 loop is CASSIIGRDEAFF. CDR3 nucleotide sequence: TGTGCCAGTAGTATAATAGGTCGGGATGAAGCTTTCTTT.

This rearrangement joins TRBV30 to TRBJ1-1; 12 bases fit TRBD1. The CDR3 totals 14 residues. The V gene end was trimmed by 5 bases and the J gene end by 6 bases; junction bases not matched to a gene: 7. The germline V gene encodes CDR1 GTSNPN and CDR2 SVGIG (reference sequence). Here the CDR3 DNA reads TGTGCCTGGCACACCGGGACAGGGGGCTCTGAAGCTTTCTTT. Its protein is CAWHTGTGGSEAFF.

The gene calls are TRBV6-1 and TRBJ1-3; D gene ambiguous. V was pared by 2 bases and J by 8 bases, with 13 bases between. The length of the CDR3 is 14 residues. Germline V lookup: CDR1 MNHNS, CDR2 SASEGT. CDR3 bases: TGTGCCAGCAGTGAATACGACGGAGTAGACACCATATATTTT. This translates into CASSEYDGVDTIYF.

The chain carries TRBV18 and TRBJ2-1, with no clear D. The CDR3 sequence is 15 residues long. The V gene's germline CDR1 is KGHSH and CDR2 LQKENI. Trimming pared 0 bases from V and 7 bases from J, leaving 13 bases between. CDR3 in amino acids: CASSPPGQIVNEQFF. DNA for the CDR3: TGTGCCAGCTCACCACCGGGTCAGATCGTTAATGAGCAGTTCTTC.

The chain recombines TRBV28 with TRBJ1-2; D not certain. In germline, CDR1 is MDHEN, CDR2 SYDVKM. The CDR3 has 16 amino acids. Deletions cut 6 bases from V and 0 bases from J, with 17 bases between. CDR3 residues: CASSLQQPRANYGYTF. CDR3 sequence (DNA): TGTGCCAGCAGCTTACAGCAACCACGGGCTAACTATGGCTACACCTTC.

The chain has TRBV28 and TRBJ2-7; 12 positions match TRBD2. The length of the CDR3 is 17 residues. Germline assignment: CDR1 MDHEN and CDR2 SYDVKM. J was trimmed by 4 bases and V by 2 bases; bases with no gene match: 9. The CDR3 sequence: CASSLVLLAGGSYEQYF. The DNA for the CDR3 is TGTGCCAGCAGTTTAGTTCTACTAGCGGGGGGATCATACGAGCAGTACTTC.

The gene calls are TRBV4-1 and TRBJ1-2; TRBD1 is a possible D gene (6 bases). CDR1 and CDR2 from the germline V gene are MGHRA and YSYEKL. Trimming left V 2 bases short and J 4 bases short, with 20 bases between. This CDR3 contains 17 residues. CDR3 DNA sequence: TGCGCCAGCAGCCAACCCGTCAGGGGCGCCCTACCCTATGGCTACACCTTC. Translating it yields CASSQPVRGALPYGYTF.